The present T cell receptor (beta chain) was sequenced within a study of beta chain features in type 1 diabetes (dated by TCRdb to between 2018 and 2020). Regarding the study in general: Patients and healthy donors did not differ in mean age, gender distribution, total cell number or subset yield. Across all samples, fewer than 130 million sorted cells were examined, and cell number per subset correlated strongly with RNA yield. In the study, recently diagnosed type 1 diabetes patients and matched healthy donors were compared on the TCRB repertoires of their sorted circulating CD4+ T cell subsets. Naive and central memory subsets were obtained from all 30 or so donors, but regulatory and stem cell-like memory subsets were isolated from only 8 patients and roughly 8 healthy donors.

The CDR3 spans 12 residues, from the cysteine through the phenylalanine. CDR3 DNA is the only sequence kept; it has 36 bases, read in frame from the first base. V and J lose 8 bases and 3 bases, and a span of 11 bases separates them. CDR1 and CDR2, per the germline V gene, are MDHEN and SYDVKM. From each donor, a single peripheral blood sample of about 110 mL on average was drawn into heparinised tubes. Using a panel that included CD45RO, CCR7, CD25, CD127, CD95 and CD27, naive, central memory, regulatory and stem cell-like memory CD4+ T cells were sorted on a BD FACSAria II. A purity above 95% was achieved for all sorted populations. PBMCs were isolated right away by Lymphoprep density gradient centrifugation and were stained directly, without culture. Samples were stained and sorted in pairs, with one healthy donor and one patient per experiment, so that batch effects were minimized. Results the study describes overall, beyond this receptor: Sequencing cDNA rather than genomic DNA could over-represent highly expressing activated cells, although activation and CD3 levels did not differ between groups. The naive, central memory and regulatory TCRB repertoires appeared to resemble one another more closely among patients than among healthy donors. Because the HLA sub-analyses included only small numbers of individuals, any influence of HLA type on TCRB rearrangement was left unresolved. Patients with type 1 diabetes made fewer insertions and deleted more nucleotides at VDJ recombination sites, implying thymic rearrangement abnormalities. A moderate but significant shortening of TCRB CDR3 length was observed in type 1 diabetes patients in all four CD4+ subsets. Shorter templates might be favored by PCR, yet because patient and control samples were amplified and corrected together, any such skew would affect both groups equally.

This clone appeared a few times. Its antigen remains unidentified. Within one base of it there is no much larger clone, and no base qualities were kept. The High Capacity cDNA Reverse Transcription Kit was used to reverse transcribe all of the isolated RNA, meaning that expressed TCRB transcripts were what got sequenced. Naive, central memory and regulatory T cell samples underwent deep immunoSEQ sequencing, averaging about 3.57 million total reads per sample. After sorted cells were lysed in RLT buffer, RNA was extracted with DNase-treated RNeasy Micro or Mini kits, with the choice depending on cell number. Each cell subset was processed separately to prevent cross-contamination, with patient and healthy donor samples processed together. The immunoSEQ multiplex PCR was used to amplify TCRB sequences from cDNA, generating 87-bp fragments that spanned the CDR3 region. The amplicons were sequenced using the Illumina HiSeq platform. The source study handled its data this way. Synthetic template baselines were used to correct PCR bias computationally, reads within Hamming distance 2 were collapsed, and singletons that could not be merged were discarded. Reads were aligned against IMGT to assign V, D and J genes, CDR3 length and insertions or deletions at six rearrangement sites. Within each subset, clonotype counts were normalized to sorted cell number, and only after that were true diversity and Gini coefficients computed with the tcR R package. Repertoire sharing was quantified using the overlap coefficient calculated on TCRB nucleotide sequences. Out-of-frame TCRB sequences from naive cells were analyzed to stand in for the pre-selection repertoire. TCRdb limited this immuneACCESS table to in-frame rearrangements with V and J called. A share of clones is missing; checked studies link under half to unresolved V genes, and the rest is unexplained. The V and J calls and the clone size are those of that table, but D and trimming were determined from the DNA. For this sample there are 350,000 to 400,000 clones; about 15% appear just once. Together, the top ten hold 0.019% of the sample.

The TCR originated in a woman in her late teens or twenties in good health. Sequencing input: naive CD4+ T cells from blood. The cell subset or site tag for this specimen amounts to: true naive CD4+ T cells. Recombination connected TRBV28 to TRBJ2-7, with a weak D call of TRBD1 (5 bases match). The nucleotide sequence reads TGTGCCAGCTCAGGGTTCGGCTACGAGCAGTACTTC. This yields the protein CASSGFGYEQYF.